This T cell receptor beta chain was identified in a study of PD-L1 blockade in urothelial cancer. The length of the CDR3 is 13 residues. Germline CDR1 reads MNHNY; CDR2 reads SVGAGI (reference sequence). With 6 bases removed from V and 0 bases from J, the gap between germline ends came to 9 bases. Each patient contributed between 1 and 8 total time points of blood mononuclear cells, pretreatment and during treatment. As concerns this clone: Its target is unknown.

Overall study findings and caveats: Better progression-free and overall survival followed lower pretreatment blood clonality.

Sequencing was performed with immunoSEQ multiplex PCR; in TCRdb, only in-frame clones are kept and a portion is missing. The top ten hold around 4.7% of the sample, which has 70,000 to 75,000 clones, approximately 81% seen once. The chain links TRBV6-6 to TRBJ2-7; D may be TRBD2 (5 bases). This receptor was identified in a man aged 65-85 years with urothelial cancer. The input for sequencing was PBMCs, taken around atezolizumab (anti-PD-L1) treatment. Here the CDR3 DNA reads TGTGCCAGCAGGTCCCGGGACTCCTACGAGCAGTACTTC. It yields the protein CASRSRDSYEQYF.